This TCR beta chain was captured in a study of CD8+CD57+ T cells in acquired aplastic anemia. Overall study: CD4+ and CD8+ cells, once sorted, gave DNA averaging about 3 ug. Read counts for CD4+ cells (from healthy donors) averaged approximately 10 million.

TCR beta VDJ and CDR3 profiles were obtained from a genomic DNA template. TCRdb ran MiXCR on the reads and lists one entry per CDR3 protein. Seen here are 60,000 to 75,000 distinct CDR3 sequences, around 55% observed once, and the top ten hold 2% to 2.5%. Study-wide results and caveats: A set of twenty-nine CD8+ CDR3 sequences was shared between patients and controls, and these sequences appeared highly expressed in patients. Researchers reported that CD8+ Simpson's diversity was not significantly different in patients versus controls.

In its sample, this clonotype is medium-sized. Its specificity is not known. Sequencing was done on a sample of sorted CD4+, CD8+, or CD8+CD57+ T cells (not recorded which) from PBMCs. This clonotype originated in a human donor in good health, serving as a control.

The CDR3 is CASSIQGGMQPQHF. CDR3 in DNA: TGTGCCAGTAGTATCCAGGGTGGAATGCAGCCCCAGCATTTT. J is TRBJ1-5 and V is TRBV19; possible D gene TRBD1, 5 bases. Germline assignment: CDR1 LNHDA and CDR2 SQIVND (reference sequence). The V end lost 3 bases, the J end lost 7 bases, and 13 bases lay between the germline ends. The CDR3 totals 14 residues.